The table lists the clone carrying this T cell receptor (beta chain) with many counts. Its target is unknown. This record belongs to a study of T cells in Graves' hyperthyroidism and ophthalmopathy. Study outcomes and limitations: Appearing also in blood were most of the thyroid clonotypes expanded above 0.001. Before onset, by a median of about seven months, the model predicted ophthalmopathy.

The TCR beta CDR3 regions underwent amplification using RNA transcripts as the source. Using the HTBI primer set, a first-round RT-PCR was run on the TCR CDR3. TCRdb redid the calling of the multiplex PCR reads with MiXCR, one entry per CDR3 protein. The sample yields under 350,000 distinct CDR3 sequences, 25% seen once. V was clipped by 2 bases and J by 0 bases, with 17 bases between them. CDR3 length: 16 amino acids. The germline gives CDR1 GTSNPN, CDR2 SVGIG (reference sequence). Source material: blood. This TCR derives from a man aged 35-49 years with Graves' hyperthyroidism that later progressed to Graves' ophthalmopathy. This chain uses TRBV30 with TRBJ2-7, with a weak D call TRBD2 (6 bases). CDR3 amino acids: CAWSRYGLTSSYEQYF. The CDR3 DNA is TGTGCCTGGAGTAGGTATGGACTAACTAGCTCCTACGAGCAGTACTTC.